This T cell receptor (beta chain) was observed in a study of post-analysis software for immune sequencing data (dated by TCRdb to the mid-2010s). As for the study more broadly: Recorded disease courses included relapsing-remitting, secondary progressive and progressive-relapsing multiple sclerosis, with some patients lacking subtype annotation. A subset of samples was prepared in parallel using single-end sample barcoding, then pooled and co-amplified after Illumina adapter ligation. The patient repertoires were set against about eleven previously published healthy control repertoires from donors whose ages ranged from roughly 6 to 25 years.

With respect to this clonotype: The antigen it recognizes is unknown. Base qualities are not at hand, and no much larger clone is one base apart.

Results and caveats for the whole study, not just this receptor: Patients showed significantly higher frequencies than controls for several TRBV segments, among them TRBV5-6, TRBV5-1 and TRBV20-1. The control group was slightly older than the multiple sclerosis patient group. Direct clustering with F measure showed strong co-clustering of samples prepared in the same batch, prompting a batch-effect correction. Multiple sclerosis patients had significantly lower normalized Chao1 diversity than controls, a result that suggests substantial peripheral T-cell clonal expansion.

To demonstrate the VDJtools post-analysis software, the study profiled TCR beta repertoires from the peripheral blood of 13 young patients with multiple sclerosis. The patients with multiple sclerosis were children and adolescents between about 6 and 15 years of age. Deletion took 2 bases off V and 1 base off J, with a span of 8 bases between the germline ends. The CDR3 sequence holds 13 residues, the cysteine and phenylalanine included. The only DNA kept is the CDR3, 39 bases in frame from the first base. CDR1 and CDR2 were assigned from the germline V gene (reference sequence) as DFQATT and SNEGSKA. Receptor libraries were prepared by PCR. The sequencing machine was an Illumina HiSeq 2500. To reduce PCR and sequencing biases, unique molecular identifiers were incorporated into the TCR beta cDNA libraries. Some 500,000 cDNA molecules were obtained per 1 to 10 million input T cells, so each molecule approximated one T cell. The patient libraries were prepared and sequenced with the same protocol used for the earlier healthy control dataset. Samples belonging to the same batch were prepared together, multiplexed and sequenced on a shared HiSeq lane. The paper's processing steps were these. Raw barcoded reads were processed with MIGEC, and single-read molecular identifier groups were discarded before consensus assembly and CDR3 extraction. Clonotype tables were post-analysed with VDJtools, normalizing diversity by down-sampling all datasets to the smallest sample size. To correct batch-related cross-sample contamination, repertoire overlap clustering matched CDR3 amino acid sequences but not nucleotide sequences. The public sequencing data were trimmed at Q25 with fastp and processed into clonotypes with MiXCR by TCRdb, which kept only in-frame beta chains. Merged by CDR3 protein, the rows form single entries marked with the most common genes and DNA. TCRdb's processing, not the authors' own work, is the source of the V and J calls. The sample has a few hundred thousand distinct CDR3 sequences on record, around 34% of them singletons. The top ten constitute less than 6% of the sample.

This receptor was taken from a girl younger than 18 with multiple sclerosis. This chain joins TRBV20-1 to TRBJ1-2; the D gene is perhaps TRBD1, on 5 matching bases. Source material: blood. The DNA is TGCAGTGCTAGAATAGGGGATAACTATGGCTACACCTTC. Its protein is CSARIGDNYGYTF.